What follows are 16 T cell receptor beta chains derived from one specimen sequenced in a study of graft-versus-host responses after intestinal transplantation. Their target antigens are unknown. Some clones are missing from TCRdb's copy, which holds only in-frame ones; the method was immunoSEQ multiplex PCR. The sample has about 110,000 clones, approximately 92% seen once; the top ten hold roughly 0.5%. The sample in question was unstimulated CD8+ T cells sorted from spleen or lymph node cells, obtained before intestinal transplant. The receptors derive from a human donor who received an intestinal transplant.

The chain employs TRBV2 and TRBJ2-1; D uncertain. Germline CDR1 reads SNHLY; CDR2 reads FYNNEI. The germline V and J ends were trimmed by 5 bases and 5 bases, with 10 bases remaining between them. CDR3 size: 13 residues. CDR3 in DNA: TGTGCCAGCAGTTCCGGACCTAACAATGAGCAGTTCTTC. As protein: CASSSGPNNEQFF.

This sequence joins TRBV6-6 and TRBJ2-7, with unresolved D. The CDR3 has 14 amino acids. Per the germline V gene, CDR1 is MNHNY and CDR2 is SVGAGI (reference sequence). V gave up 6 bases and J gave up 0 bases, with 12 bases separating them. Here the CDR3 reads CASSTRAHSYEQYF. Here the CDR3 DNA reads TGTGCCAGCAGCACCCGAGCGCACTCCTACGAGCAGTACTTC.

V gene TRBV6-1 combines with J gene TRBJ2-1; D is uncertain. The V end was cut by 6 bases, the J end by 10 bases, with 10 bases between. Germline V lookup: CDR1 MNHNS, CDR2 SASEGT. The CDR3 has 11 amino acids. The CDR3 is CASRVRSEQFF. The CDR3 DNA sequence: TGTGCCAGCAGGGTCCGTTCCGAGCAGTTCTTC.

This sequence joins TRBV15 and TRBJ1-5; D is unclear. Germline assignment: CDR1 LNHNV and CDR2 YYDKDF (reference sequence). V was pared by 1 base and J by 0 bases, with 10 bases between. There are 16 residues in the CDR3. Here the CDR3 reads CATSRVKTDSNQPQHF. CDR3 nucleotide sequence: TGTGCCACCAGCAGAGTAAAGACGGATAGCAATCAGCCCCAGCATTTT.

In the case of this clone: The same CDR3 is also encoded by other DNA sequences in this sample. CDR3 residues: CASSLGTEAFF. Here the CDR3 DNA reads TGCGCCAGCAGCTTGGGGACTGAAGCTTTCTTT. V gene TRBV5-1 combines with J gene TRBJ1-1; D is unclear. CDR3 length equals 11 residues. Looked up from germline, CDR1 is SGHRS and CDR2 is YFSETQ. Trimming took off 0 bases at V and 5 bases at J, with 2 bases between the two ends.

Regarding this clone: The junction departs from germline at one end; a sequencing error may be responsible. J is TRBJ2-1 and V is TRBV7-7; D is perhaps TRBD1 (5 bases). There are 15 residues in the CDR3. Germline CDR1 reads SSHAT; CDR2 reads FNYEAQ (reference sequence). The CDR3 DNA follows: TGTGCTAGCAGCTTGGGCGACAGTTACTACAATGAGCAGTTCTTC. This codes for CASSLGDSYYNEQFF.

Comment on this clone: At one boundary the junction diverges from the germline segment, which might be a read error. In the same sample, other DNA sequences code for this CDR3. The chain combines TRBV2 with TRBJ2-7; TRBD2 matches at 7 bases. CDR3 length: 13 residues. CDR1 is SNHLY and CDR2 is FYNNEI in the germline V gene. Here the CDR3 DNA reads TGTGCCTGCAGGCGGGGGACGGCATACGAGCAGTACTTC. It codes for CACRRGTAYEQYF.

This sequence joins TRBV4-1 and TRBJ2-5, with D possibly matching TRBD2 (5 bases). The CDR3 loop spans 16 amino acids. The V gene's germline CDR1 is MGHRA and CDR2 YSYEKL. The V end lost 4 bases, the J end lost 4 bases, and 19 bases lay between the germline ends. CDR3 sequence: CASSPVKGGNSETQYF. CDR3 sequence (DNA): TGCGCCAGCAGCCCTGTGAAAGGAGGAAACTCAGAGACCCAGTACTTC.

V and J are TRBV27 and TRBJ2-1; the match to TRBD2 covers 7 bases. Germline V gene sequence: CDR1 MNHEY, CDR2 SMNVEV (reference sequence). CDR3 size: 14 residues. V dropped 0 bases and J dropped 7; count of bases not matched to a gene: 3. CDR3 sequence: CASSLSGTKNEQFF. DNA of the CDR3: TGTGCCAGCAGTTTATCGGGGACTAAGAATGAGCAGTTCTTC.

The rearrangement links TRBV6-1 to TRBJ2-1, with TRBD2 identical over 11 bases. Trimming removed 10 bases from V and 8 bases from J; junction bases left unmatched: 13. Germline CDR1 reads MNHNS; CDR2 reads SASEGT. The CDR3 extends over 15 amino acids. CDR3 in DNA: TGTGCCATCTGGATTAGCGGGAGGGCTTTGGATGAGCAGTTCTTC. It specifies CAIWISGRALDEQFF.

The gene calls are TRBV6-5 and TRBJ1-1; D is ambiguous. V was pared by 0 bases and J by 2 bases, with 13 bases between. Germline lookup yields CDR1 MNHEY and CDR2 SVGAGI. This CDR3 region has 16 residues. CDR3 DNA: TGTGCCAGCAGTTACTCGAAGGTGAAAACAAACACTGAAGCTTTCTTT. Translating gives CASSYSKVKTNTEAFF.

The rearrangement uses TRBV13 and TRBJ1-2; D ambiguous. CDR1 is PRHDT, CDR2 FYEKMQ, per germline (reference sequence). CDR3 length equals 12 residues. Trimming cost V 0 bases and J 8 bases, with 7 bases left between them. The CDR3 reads CASSLGVRGYTF. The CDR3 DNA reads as TGTGCCAGCAGCTTAGGAGTAAGAGGCTACACCTTC.

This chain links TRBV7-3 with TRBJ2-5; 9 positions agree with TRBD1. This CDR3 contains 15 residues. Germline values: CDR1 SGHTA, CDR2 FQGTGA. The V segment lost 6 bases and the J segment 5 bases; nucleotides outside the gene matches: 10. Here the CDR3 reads CASRPTGGARETQYF. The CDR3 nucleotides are TGTGCCAGCAGGCCCACAGGGGGCGCGAGGGAGACCCAGTACTTC.

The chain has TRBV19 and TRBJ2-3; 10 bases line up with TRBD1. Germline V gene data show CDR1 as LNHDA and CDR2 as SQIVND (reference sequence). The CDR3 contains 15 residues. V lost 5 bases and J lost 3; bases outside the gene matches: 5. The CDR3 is CASSPRDRGTDTQYF. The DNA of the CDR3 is TGTGCCAGTAGTCCCCGGGACAGGGGAACAGATACGCAGTATTTT.

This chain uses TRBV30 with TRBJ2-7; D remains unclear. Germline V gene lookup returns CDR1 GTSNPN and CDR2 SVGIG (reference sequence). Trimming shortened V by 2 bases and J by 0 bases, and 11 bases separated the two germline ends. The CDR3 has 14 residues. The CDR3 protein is CAWSRWASSYEQYF. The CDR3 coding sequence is TGTGCCTGGAGTAGGTGGGCCTCCTCCTACGAGCAGTACTTC.

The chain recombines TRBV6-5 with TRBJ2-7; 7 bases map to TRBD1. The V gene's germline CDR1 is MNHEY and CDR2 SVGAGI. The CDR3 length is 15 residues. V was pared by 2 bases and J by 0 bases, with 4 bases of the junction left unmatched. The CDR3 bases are TGTGCCAGCAGTTACCTGACAGGGAGCTCCTACGAGCAGTACTTC. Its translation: CASSYLTGSSYEQYF.